The 10 T cell receptor beta chains below all came from one sample that was sequenced in a study of blood T cells in healthy people across ages. With a J-beta primer mix and a sample-barcoded 5' primer, a second PCR ran about 7 to 12 cycles. Each CDR3 protein gets one entry after TCRdb re-called the 5' RACE reads with MiXCR. Of about 720,000 distinct CDR3 sequences listed, about a fifth are singletons. Input material: blood. The source of these receptors is a man in his sixties or seventies in good health.

This clonotype came up a few times. The chain links TRBV4-3 to TRBJ1-2; D not certain. The V end lost 1 base, the J end lost 0 bases, and 12 bases lay between the germline ends. Per germline, CDR1 LGHNA and CDR2 YSLEER. CDR3 size: 16 residues. The chain's CDR3 is CASSQGLSSSNYGYTF. The CDR3 coding sequence is TGCGCCAGCAGCCAAGGACTTTCGAGTTCTAACTATGGCTACACCTTC.

This clonotype was picked up a small number of times. The chain uses TRBV29-1 and TRBJ2-3; 8 bases line up with TRBD1. Looked up from germline, CDR1 is SQVTM and CDR2 is ANQGSEA. CDR3 length: 14 amino acids. Trimming at V came to 6 bases and at J to 3 bases, leaving 8 bases not matched to a gene. CDR3 DNA: TGCAGCGTCCAAGGACAGGGTTTAACAGATACGCAGTATTTT. It codes for CSVQGQGLTDTQYF.

V usage is TRBV20-1 and J usage is TRBJ1-5, with 9 positions matching TRBD1. The CDR3 contains 15 residues. V lost 1 base, J lost 4 bases, and 5 bases stayed unmatched. Germline V gives CDR1 DFQATT, CDR2 SNEGSKA (reference sequence). The CDR3 reads CSARGTGEGNQPQHF. The DNA of the CDR3 is TGCAGTGCTAGAGGGACAGGGGAAGGTAATCAGCCCCAGCATTTT.

V is TRBV29-1 and J is TRBJ2-3; 9 nucleotides line up with TRBD2. V shed 6 bases and J 4 bases; nucleotides not matched to a gene: 8. Germline values: CDR1 SQVTM, CDR2 ANQGSEA. The CDR3 consists of 14 residues. The CDR3 DNA is TGCAGCGTAATATTAGCGGGGGCGGCAGATACGCAGTATTTT. It codes for CSVILAGAADTQYF.

The rearrangement uses TRBV6-6 and TRBJ1-1, with no clear D. V lost 0 bases, J lost 5 bases, and 10 bases lay in between. The CDR3 runs 14 residues. Germline-derived CDR1 and CDR2 are MNHNY and SVGAGI (reference sequence). CDR3 region: CASSYSTSRTEAFF. As DNA, the CDR3 is TGTGCCAGCAGTTACTCGACCAGTCGGACTGAAGCTTTCTTT.

The V gene is TRBV7-9, the J gene TRBJ2-3, with D perhaps being TRBD1 or TRBD2 (5 bases each). Germline-derived CDR1 and CDR2 are SEHNR and FQNEAQ (reference sequence). Trimming removed 3 bases at V and 3 bases at J, with 13 bases between. CDR3 size: 15 residues. CDR3 sequence reads: CASSFLGRLTDTQYF. CDR3 nucleotides: TGTGCCAGCAGCTTTTTGGGACGCCTTACAGATACGCAGTATTTT.

The chain recombines TRBV7-2 with TRBJ2-7; D gene uncertain. CDR1 SGHTA and CDR2 FQGNSA come from the germline V gene. Trimming cost V 1 base and J 6 bases, with 7 bases left between them. The CDR3 has 12 amino acids. CDR3: CASSLGRGEQYV. The CDR3 region has the DNA TGTGCCAGCAGCTTAGGGCGTGGCGAGCAGTACGTC.

This clonotype was seen only a few times. The chain combines TRBV6-2 or TRBV6-3 with TRBJ2-3, with 8 bases that match TRBD1. This CDR3 is built from 15 residues. Germline V CDR1 and CDR2: MNHEY, SVGEGT. Germline trimming cut 6 bases from V and 3 bases from J; bases unmatched to any gene: 8. The CDR3 nucleotides are TGTGCCAGCAGCATCCGGGACAGGCGGACAGATACGCAGTATTTT. Protein product: CASSIRDRRTDTQYF.

In its sample, this clonotype was seen a few times. This sequence joins TRBV7-9 and TRBJ1-5; TRBD1 matches 8 bases. This CDR3 is built from 16 residues. After removal of 0 bases from V and 5 bases from J, the junction contained 6 bases not matched to a gene. Per germline, CDR1 SEHNR and CDR2 FQNEAQ (reference sequence). DNA of the CDR3: TGTGCCAGCAGCTTAGCGGTCAGGGGGCATGATCAGCCCCAGCATTTT. Translating gives CASSLAVRGHDQPQHF.

This clonotype has more than one count but fewer than ten. Sequence at one end of the junction differs from germline and may be a read error. The V and J genes are TRBV5-6 and TRBJ1-2; TRBD1 might be the D (5 bases). The CDR3 sequence is 15 residues long. The V gene's germline CDR1 is SGHDT and CDR2 YYEEEE. CDR3 sequence reads: CASARQGSVNYGYAF. The CDR3 bases are TGTGCCAGCGCGCGCCAGGGAAGCGTTAACTATGGCTACGCCTTC.